A selection of T cell receptor beta chains follows, all from one sample in a study of cytomegalovirus exposure and HLA in healthy donors. TCRdb's table, derived via immunoSEQ multiplex PCR, lists solely in-frame clones and lacks some. The sample contains 150,000 or so clones, over 75% of which appear only once. Sequencing was carried out using PBMCs. These TCRs come from a man aged 35 to 55 in good health and CMV-seropositive. Each CDR3 is given with its conserved first and last residue. Fields, in order: D gene, J gene, V gene, clone size, CDR3 DNA, CDR3 protein. The D gene is left open where the match is weak. Clone size is given for some rows only: seen once, a few or many times, or a class if the clone is expanded.

D: TRBD2; J: TRBJ2-1; V: TRBV7-8; size: NA; DNA: TGTGCCAGCAGCTTAGTAAGCGGGAGTCGGAATGAGCAGTTCTTC; CDR3: CASSLVSGSRNEQFF
D: NA; J: TRBJ2-5; V: TRBV5-1; size: NA; DNA: TGCGCCAGCAGCGCGAACCAAGAGACCCAGTACTTC; CDR3: CASSANQETQYF
D: TRBD1; J: TRBJ2-7; V: TRBV28; size: NA; DNA: TGTGCCAGCACTGCCGGGACAGCGTCCTACGGGCAGTACTTC; CDR3: CASTAGTASYGQYF
D: TRBD2; J: TRBJ2-3; V: TRBV28; size: once; DNA: TGTGCCAGCAGTCCATCACTAGCGGGCCTCACAGATACGCAGTATTTT; CDR3: CASSPSLAGLTDTQYF
D: TRBD1; J: TRBJ2-6; V: TRBV6-5; size: NA; DNA: TGTGCCAGCAGTTCAGGGGGCGCTGGGGCCAACGGCCTGACTTTC; CDR3: CASSSGGAGANGLTF
D: NA; J: TRBJ2-1; V: TRBV7-9; size: few; DNA: TGTGCCAGCAGCCCCGCTGGGCATGAGCAGTTCTTC; CDR3: CASSPAGHEQFF
D: NA; J: TRBJ1-2; V: TRBV5-5; size: NA; DNA: TGTGCCAGCAGCTTGGGGCAGAACTATGGCTACACCTTC; CDR3: CASSLGQNYGYTF
D: TRBD1; J: TRBJ1-3; V: TRBV5-1; size: NA; DNA: TGCGCCAGCAGCTTGAACAGGGGGGACACCATATATTTT; CDR3: CASSLNRGDTIYF
D: NA; J: TRBJ2-7; V: TRBV28; size: few; DNA: TGTGCCAGCAGCTTTAACCCGCGCGAGCAGTACTTC; CDR3: CASSFNPREQYF
D: TRBD2; J: TRBJ2-3; V: TRBV5-1; size: NA; DNA: TGCGCCAGCAGCTTAAGCGTTGCGGGAGGCCCTGATACGCAGTATTTT; CDR3: CASSLSVAGGPDTQYF
D: TRBD1; J: TRBJ2-5; V: TRBV2; size: NA; DNA: TGTGCCAGCAGAGACGGAACAGGGGGGATAGAGAGGGAGACCCAGTACTTC; CDR3: CASRDGTGGIERETQYF
D: TRBD1; J: TRBJ2-3; V: TRBV6-1; size: NA; DNA: TGTGCCAGCAGTGAAGCGGCGGGACAGGGTGGCACAGATACGCAGTATTTT; CDR3: CASSEAAGQGGTDTQYF
D: NA; J: TRBJ1-5; V: TRBV11-2; size: NA; DNA: TGTGCCAGCAGCTTAGCGCGCCGGGGTGTTACGGATCAGCCCCAGCATTTT; CDR3: CASSLARRGVTDQPQHF
D: NA; J: TRBJ1-5; V: TRBV5-4; size: NA; DNA: TGTGCCAGCAGCAGCGGGGCCAATCAGCCCCAGCATTTT; CDR3: CASSSGANQPQHF
D: TRBD2; J: TRBJ2-6; V: TRBV6-5; size: NA; DNA: TGTGCCAGCAGTTCTCCTCCTTCGGGAGGGGCCAACGGCCTGACTTTC; CDR3: CASSSPPSGGANGLTF
D: TRBD1; J: TRBJ2-2; V: TRBV2; size: NA; DNA: TGTGCCAGCAAGAGGACAGGGGTCACCGGGGAGCTGTTTTTT; CDR3: CASKRTGVTGELFF
D: NA; J: TRBJ2-2; V: TRBV5-1; size: NA; DNA: TGCGCCAGCAGCGGGAGGACGAACTCCGACACCGGGGAGCTGTTTTTT; CDR3: CASSGRTNSDTGELFF
D: NA; J: TRBJ2-7; V: TRBV4-1; size: NA; DNA: TGCGCCAGCAGCCAAGATATGACTACATTCGGTAAGCAGTACTTC; CDR3: CASSQDMTTFGKQYF
D: NA; J: TRBJ2-7; V: TRBV28; size: NA; DNA: TGTGCCAGCACCGAGCCTAGCGCCTCCTACGAGCAGTACTTC; CDR3: CASTEPSASYEQYF
D: NA; J: TRBJ1-4; V: TRBV2; size: NA; DNA: TGTGCCAGCAGCACTGACGGGTCTAATGAAAAACTGTTTTTT; CDR3: CASSTDGSNEKLFF
D: TRBD2; J: TRBJ2-5; V: TRBV5-1; size: NA; DNA: TGCGTCAGCAGCATGACTAGCGGTGAAGAGACCCAGTACTTC; CDR3: CVSSMTSGEETQYF
D: TRBD2; J: TRBJ2-1; V: TRBV19; size: few; DNA: TGTGCCACCAACCCCGGCACTAGCGGGAGAGGAACCTACAATGAGCAGTTCTTC; CDR3: CATNPGTSGRGTYNEQFF
D: TRBD1; J: TRBJ1-2; V: TRBV19; size: NA; DNA: TGTGCCAGTAACGGTATTCGGGACAGGGCCAACTATGGCTACACCTTC; CDR3: CASNGIRDRANYGYTF
D: TRBD2; J: TRBJ2-5; V: TRBV6-1; size: NA; DNA: TGTGCCAGCGTTAAAGCGGGAGGTATTGAGACCCAGTACTTC; CDR3: CASVKAGGIETQYF
D: NA; J: TRBJ2-1; V: TRBV15; size: NA; DNA: TGTGCCACCAGCAGTGATTCAAAGCGCGGTGAGCAGTTCTTC; CDR3: CATSSDSKRGEQFF
D: TRBD2; J: TRBJ2-3; V: TRBV5-1; size: few; DNA: TGCGCCAGCAGCCCCACAGGACTAGCTAGCACAGATACGCAGTATTTT; CDR3: CASSPTGLASTDTQYF
D: NA; J: TRBJ2-2; V: TRBV5-6; size: NA; DNA: TGTGCCAGCAGGCAAGAGACTAGACTGGCGGGGGAGCTGTTTTTT; CDR3: CASRQETRLAGELFF
D: TRBD2; J: TRBJ2-1; V: TRBV7-3; size: NA; DNA: TGTGCCAGCAGCTTATGGGGGGGAGGGGTTTACAATGAGCAGTTCTTC; CDR3: CASSLWGGGVYNEQFF
D: NA; J: TRBJ2-5; V: TRBV7-9; size: NA; DNA: TGTGCCAGCAGCCCCGACCGGGGTGAGACCCAGTACTTC; CDR3: CASSPDRGETQYF
D: TRBD1; J: TRBJ2-1; V: TRBV4-1; size: NA; DNA: TGCGCCAGCAGCCAGCACCCAGGGACAGGGGTCAATGAGCAGTTCTTC; CDR3: CASSQHPGTGVNEQFF
D: TRBD2; J: TRBJ2-5; V: TRBV6-5; size: NA; DNA: TGTGCCAGCAGTTACTCCGGGAGGGCTTGGGAGACCCAGTACTTC; CDR3: CASSYSGRAWETQYF
D: TRBD1; J: TRBJ2-7; V: TRBV7-9; size: NA; DNA: TGTGCCAGCAGCCCCCCGACCGACAGGGCTAACGAGCAGTACTTC; CDR3: CASSPPTDRANEQYF
D: NA; J: TRBJ2-1; V: TRBV19; size: once; DNA: TGTGCCAGTAGTATATACGGCGGAACCTACAATGAGCAGTTCTTC; CDR3: CASSIYGGTYNEQFF
D: NA; J: TRBJ2-1; V: TRBV6-5; size: NA; DNA: TGTGCCAGCAGTACCCGCAGGCGCAATGAGCAGTTCTTC; CDR3: CASSTRRRNEQFF
D: NA; J: TRBJ2-2; V: TRBV7-3; size: NA; DNA: TGTGCCAGCAGCTTAGAGGGAGCCATAGGAACCGGGGAGCTGTTTTTT; CDR3: CASSLEGAIGTGELFF
D: NA; J: TRBJ2-5; V: TRBV28; size: NA; DNA: TGTGCCAGCAGTTTACTCCAAGAGACCCAGTACTTC; CDR3: CASSLLQETQYF
D: TRBD1; J: TRBJ1-2; V: TRBV5-1; size: NA; DNA: TGCGCCAGCAGCTCGGGGACAGGAGCTAACTATGGCTACACCTTC; CDR3: CASSSGTGANYGYTF
D: TRBD1; J: TRBJ1-2; V: TRBV27; size: NA; DNA: TGTGCCAGCAGTACAAACCCCTGGACAGGGGGCGACTATGGCTACACCTTC; CDR3: CASSTNPWTGGDYGYTF
D: NA; J: TRBJ2-7; V: TRBV5-8; size: NA; DNA: TGTGCCAGCAGCAGACAAGGTTACGAGCAGTACTTC; CDR3: CASSRQGYEQYF
D: NA; J: TRBJ1-6; V: TRBV21-1; size: NA; DNA: TGTGCCAGCAGCATGAGACAGGGAGGTTCACCCCTCCACTTT; CDR3: CASSMRQGGSPLHF
D: TRBD1; J: TRBJ1-4; V: TRBV7-9; size: NA; DNA: TGTGCCAGCAGCACCGGGACAGGGTCCTCAGAACTGTTTTTT; CDR3: CASSTGTGSSELFF
D: TRBD2; J: TRBJ2-7; V: TRBV5-4; size: NA; DNA: TGTGCCAGCACTAGGGGCGGGGGGCGACCCTACGAGCAGTACTTC; CDR3: CASTRGGGRPYEQYF
D: NA; J: TRBJ2-3; V: TRBV5-1; size: NA; DNA: TGCGCCAGCAGCTTCCCGGGAGTGGAGGATACGCAGTATTTT; CDR3: CASSFPGVEDTQYF
D: NA; J: TRBJ2-3; V: TRBV7-9; size: once; DNA: TGTGCCAGCAGCTTGAGCATAGATACGCAGTATTTT; CDR3: CASSLSIDTQYF
D: TRBD2; J: TRBJ2-7; V: TRBV6-1; size: NA; DNA: TGTGCCAGCAGTGCCTTTTTTAGCGGGACCTCCTACGAGCAGTACTTC; CDR3: CASSAFFSGTSYEQYF
D: NA; J: TRBJ2-7; V: TRBV5-6; size: NA; DNA: TGTGCCAGCAGCCCCCTCGGGACAACCAGCTCCTACGAGCAGTACTTC; CDR3: CASSPLGTTSSYEQYF
D: NA; J: TRBJ2-1; V: TRBV14; size: NA; DNA: TGTGCCAGCAGACAGCCCCGCGATTACAATGAGCAGTTCTTC; CDR3: CASRQPRDYNEQFF
D: NA; J: TRBJ2-5; V: TRBV2; size: NA; DNA: TGTGCCAGCAGTCCTCAAGAGACCCAGTACTTC; CDR3: CASSPQETQYF
D: TRBD2; J: TRBJ2-3; V: TRBV27; size: few; DNA: TGTGCCAGCAGTCGGACTAGCCCTTCCAGCACAGATACGCAGTATTTT; CDR3: CASSRTSPSSTDTQYF
D: NA; J: TRBJ2-1; V: TRBV27; size: NA; DNA: TGTGCCAGCGTGAGACTAGGGTTGACCTACAATGAGCAGTTCTTC; CDR3: CASVRLGLTYNEQFF